The sequence of this TCR beta chain was determined in a study of blood T cell repertoires in COVID-19. Overall study context: COVID-19 samples, acute and convalescent, were from the United States, Italy and Spain. The cDNA or gDNA used as material had been derived from T cells, B-cell-depleted T cells, or PBMCs.

CDR1 is SGHRS and CDR2 is YFSETQ in the germline V gene. The CDR3 loop spans 15 amino acids. J gave up 5 bases and V 6 bases, and 9 bases lay outside the gene matches. The repertoire was sequenced with immunoSEQ multiplex PCR; TCRdb's copy has only in-frame clones and lacks some. The sample yields about 240,000 clones, about 83% seen once. The chain carries TRBV5-1 and TRBJ2-2; 8 positions agree with TRBD1. The TCR sequence derives from an elderly man with acute or convalescent COVID-19. The sample taken for sequencing was peripheral blood. CDR3 region: CASNPGGAGTGELFF. The CDR3 DNA sequence: TGCGCCAGCAACCCAGGGGGCGCAGGGACCGGGGAGCTGTTTTTT.